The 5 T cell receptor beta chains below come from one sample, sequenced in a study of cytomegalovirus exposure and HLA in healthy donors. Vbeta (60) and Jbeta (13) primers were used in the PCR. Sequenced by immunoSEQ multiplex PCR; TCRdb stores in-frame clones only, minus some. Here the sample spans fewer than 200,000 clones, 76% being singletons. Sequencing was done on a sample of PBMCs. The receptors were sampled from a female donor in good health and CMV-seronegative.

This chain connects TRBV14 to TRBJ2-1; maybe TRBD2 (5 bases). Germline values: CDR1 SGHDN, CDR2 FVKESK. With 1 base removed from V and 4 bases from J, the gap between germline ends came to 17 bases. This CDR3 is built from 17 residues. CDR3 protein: CASSQVGGRDRYNEQFF. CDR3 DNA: TGTGCCAGCAGCCAAGTTGGCGGCCGGGATCGGTACAATGAGCAGTTCTTC. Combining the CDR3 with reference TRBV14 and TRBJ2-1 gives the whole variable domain EAGVTQFPSHSVIEKGQTVTLRCDPISGHDNLYWYRRVMGKEIKFLLHFVKESKQDESGMPNNRFLAERTGGTYSTLKVQPAELEDSGVYFCASSQVGGRDRYNEQFFGPGTRLTVL.

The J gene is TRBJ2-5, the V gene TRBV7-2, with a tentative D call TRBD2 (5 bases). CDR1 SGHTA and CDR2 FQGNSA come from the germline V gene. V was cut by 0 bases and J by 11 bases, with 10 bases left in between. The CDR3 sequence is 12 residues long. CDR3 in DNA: TGTGCCAGCAGCTTAGCAGCCTGGGAGCAGTACTTC. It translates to CASSLAAWEQYF.

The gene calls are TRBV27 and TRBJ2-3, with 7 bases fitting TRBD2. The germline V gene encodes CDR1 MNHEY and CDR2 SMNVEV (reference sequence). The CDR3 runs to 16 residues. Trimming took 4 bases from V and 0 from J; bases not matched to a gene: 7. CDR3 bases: TGTGCCAGCAGTTCGAGACTAGCTAGAAGCACAGATACGCAGTATTTT. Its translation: CASSSRLARSTDTQYF.

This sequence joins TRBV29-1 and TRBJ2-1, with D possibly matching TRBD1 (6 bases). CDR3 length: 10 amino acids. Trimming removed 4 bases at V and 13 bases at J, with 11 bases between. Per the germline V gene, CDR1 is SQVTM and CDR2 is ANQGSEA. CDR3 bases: TGCAGCGTTGGGGGGCGCCGTCAGTTCTTC. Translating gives CSVGGRRQFF.

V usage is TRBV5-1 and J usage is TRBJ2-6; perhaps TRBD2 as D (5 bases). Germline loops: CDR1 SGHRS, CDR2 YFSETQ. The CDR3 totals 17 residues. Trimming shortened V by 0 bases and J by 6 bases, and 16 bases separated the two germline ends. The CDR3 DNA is TGCGCCAGCAGCTTGGCTTGGCTGGGAGCGGCGGCCAACGTCCTGACTTTC. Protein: CASSLAWLGAAANVLTF.